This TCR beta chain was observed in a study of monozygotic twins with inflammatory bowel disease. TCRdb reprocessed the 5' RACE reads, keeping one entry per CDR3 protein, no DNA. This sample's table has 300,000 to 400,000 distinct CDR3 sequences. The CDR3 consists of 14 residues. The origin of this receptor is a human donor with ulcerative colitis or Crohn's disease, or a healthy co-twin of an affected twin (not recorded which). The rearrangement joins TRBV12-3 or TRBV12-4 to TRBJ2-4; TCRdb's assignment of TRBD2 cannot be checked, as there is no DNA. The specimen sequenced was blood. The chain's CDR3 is CASSEAGGKNIQYF.